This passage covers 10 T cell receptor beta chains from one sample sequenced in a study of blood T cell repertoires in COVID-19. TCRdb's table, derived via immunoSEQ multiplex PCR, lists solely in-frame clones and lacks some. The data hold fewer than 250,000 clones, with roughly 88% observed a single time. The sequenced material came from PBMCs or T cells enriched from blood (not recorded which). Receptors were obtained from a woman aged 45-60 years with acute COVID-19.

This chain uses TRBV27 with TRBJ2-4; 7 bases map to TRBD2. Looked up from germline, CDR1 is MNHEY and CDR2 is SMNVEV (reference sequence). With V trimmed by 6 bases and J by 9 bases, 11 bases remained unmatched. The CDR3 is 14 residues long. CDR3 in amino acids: CASRPTSAGGIQYF. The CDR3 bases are TGTGCCAGCAGACCAACTAGCGCCGGAGGCATTCAGTACTTC.

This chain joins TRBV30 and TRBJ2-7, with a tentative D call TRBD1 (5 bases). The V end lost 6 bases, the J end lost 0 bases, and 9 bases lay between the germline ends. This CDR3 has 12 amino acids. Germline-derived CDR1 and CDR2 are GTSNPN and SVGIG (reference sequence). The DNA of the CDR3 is TGTGCCTGCGTAGGGGACTCCTACGAGCAGTACTTC. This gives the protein CACVGDSYEQYF.

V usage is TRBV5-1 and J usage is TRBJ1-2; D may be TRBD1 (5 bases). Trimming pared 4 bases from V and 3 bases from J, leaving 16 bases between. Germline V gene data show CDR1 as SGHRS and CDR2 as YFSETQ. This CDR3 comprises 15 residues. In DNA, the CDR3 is TGCGCCAGCAGCCCGGGGGACGGCCCGTACTATGGCTACACCTTC. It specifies CASSPGDGPYYGYTF.

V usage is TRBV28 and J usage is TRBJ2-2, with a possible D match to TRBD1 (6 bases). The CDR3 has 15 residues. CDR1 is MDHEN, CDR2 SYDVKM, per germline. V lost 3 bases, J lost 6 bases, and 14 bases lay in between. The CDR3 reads CASSFFGQIAGELFF. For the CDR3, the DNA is TGTGCCAGCAGTTTTTTTGGACAGATCGCCGGGGAGCTGTTTTTT. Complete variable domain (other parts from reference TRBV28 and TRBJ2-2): DVKVTQSSRYLVKRTGEKVFLECVQDMDHENMFWYRQDPGLGLRLIYFSYDVKMKEKGDIPEGYSVSREKKERFSLILESASTNQTSMYLCASSFFGQIAGELFFGEGSRLTVL.

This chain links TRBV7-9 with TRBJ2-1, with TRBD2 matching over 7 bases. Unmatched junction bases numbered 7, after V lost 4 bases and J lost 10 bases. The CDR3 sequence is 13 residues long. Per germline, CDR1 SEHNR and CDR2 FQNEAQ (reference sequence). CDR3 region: CASSSTPAGEQFF. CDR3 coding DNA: TGTGCCAGCAGCTCAACTCCAGCGGGAGAGCAGTTCTTC. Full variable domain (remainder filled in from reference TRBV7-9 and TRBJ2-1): DTGVSQNPRHKITKRGQNVTFRCDPISEHNRLYWYRQTLGQGPEFLTYFQNEAQLEKSRLLSDRFSAERPKGSFSTLEIQRTEQGDSAMYLCASSSTPAGEQFFGPGTRLTVL.

CDR3 bases: TGTGCCAGCAGTTTATCCTTGACTCGGGGGGGAGGAATCTACGAGCAGTACTTC. Its protein product is CASSLSLTRGGGIYEQYF. The chain links TRBV28 to TRBJ2-7, with TRBD2 matching 8 bases. V shed 1 base, J shed 3 bases, and the junction held 14 bases outside the gene matches. This CDR3 spans 18 amino acids. Germline V gene data show CDR1 as MDHEN and CDR2 as SYDVKM.

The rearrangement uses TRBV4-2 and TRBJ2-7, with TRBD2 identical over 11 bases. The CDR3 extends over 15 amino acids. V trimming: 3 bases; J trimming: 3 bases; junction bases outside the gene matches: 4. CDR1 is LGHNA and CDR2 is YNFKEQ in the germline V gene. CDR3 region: CASSQAGTSGYEQYF. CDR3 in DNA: TGTGCCAGCAGCCAGGCCGGGACTAGCGGCTACGAGCAGTACTTC.

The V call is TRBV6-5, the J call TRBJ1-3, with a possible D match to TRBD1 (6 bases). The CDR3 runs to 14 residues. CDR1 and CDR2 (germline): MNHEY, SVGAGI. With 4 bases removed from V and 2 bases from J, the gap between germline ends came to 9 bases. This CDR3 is CASSSRGAGNTIYF. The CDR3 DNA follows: TGTGCCAGCAGTTCCAGGGGAGCTGGAAACACCATATATTTT.

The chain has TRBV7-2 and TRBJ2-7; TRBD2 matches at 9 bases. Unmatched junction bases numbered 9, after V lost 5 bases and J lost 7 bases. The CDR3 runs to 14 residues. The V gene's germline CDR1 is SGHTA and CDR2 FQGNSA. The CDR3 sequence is CASSPIGAGGEQYF. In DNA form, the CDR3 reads TGTGCCAGCAGCCCGATTGGGGCGGGAGGGGAGCAGTACTTC.

Here the CDR3 DNA reads TGTGCCAGCAGCCCTAGGGGTAGCGGGAGTGGGGATGAGCAGTTCTTC. It specifies CASSPRGSGSGDEQFF. The J gene is TRBJ2-1, the V gene TRBV4-2; TRBD2 matches 9 bases. The CDR3 has 16 residues. Germline CDR1 and CDR2: LGHNA and YNFKEQ. Trimming at V came to 4 bases and at J to 8 bases, leaving 12 bases not matched to a gene.